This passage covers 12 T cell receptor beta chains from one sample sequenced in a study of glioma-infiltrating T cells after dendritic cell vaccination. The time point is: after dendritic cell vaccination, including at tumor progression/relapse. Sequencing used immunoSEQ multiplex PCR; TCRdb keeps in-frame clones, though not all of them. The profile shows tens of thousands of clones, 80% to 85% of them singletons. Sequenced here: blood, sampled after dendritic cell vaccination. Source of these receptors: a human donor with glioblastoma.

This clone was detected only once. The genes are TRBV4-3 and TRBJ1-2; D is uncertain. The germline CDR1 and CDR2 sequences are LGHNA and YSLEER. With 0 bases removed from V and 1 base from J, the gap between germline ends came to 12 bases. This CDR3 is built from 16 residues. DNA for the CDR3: TGCGCCAGCAGCCAAGATCCCGGGGTTGGTAACTATGGCTACACCTTC. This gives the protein CASSQDPGVGNYGYTF.

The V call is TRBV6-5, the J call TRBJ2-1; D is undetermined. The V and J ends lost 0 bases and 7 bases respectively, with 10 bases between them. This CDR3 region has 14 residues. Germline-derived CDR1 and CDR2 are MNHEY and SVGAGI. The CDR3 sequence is CASSYSSMRNEQFF. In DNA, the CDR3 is TGTGCCAGCAGTTACTCTAGCATGAGGAATGAGCAGTTCTTC.

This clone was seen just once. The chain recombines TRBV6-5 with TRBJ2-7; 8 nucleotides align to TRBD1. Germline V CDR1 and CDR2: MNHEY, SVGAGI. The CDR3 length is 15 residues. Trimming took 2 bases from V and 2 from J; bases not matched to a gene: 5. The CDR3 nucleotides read TGTGCCAGCAGTTACGGCCGGACAGGGACCTACGAGCAGTACTTC. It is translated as CASSYGRTGTYEQYF.

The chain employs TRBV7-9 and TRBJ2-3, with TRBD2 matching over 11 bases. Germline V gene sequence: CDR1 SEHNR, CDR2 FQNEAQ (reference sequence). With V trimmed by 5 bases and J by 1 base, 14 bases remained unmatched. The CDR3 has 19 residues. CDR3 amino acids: CASSPITSGGLYGTDTQYF. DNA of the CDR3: TGTGCCAGCAGCCCCATAACTAGCGGGGGTCTTTATGGCACAGATACGCAGTATTTT.

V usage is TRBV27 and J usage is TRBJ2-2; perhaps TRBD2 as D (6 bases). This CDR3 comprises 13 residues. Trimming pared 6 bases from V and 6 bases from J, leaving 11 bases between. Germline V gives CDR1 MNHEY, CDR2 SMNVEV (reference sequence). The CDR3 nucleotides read TGTGCCAGCAGACTGGGGGGTGCCGGGGAGCTGTTTTTT. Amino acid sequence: CASRLGGAGELFF.

CDR3 DNA: TGTGCCAGCAGCGCGCAGGGGGCGCGGGTTCTCGATACGCAGTATTTT. It codes for CASSAQGARVLDTQYF. The chain carries TRBV9 and TRBJ2-3; 8 bases line up with TRBD1. CDR1 SGDLS and CDR2 YYNGEE come from the germline V gene. The CDR3 runs to 16 residues. The ends lost 3 bases at V and 6 bases at J; junction bases unmatched: 12.

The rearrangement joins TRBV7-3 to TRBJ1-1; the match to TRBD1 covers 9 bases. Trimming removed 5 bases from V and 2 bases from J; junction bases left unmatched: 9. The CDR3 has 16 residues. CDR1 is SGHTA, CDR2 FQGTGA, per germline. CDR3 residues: CASSPGTGYENTEAFF. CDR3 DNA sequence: TGTGCCAGCAGCCCTGGGACAGGGTATGAAAACACTGAAGCTTTCTTT.

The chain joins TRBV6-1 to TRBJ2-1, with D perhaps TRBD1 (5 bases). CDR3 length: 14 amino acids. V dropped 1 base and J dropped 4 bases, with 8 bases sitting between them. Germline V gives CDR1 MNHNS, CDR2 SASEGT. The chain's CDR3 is CASSEVGLYNEQFF. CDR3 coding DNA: TGTGCCAGCAGTGAAGTGGGGCTTTACAATGAGCAGTTCTTC.

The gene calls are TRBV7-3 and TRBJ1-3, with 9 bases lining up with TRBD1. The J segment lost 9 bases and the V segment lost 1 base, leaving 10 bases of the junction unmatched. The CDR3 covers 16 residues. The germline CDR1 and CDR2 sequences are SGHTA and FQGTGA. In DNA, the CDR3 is TGTGCCAGCAGCTTAATGGGACAGGGAGAGGGGGGCACCATATATTTT. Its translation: CASSLMGQGEGGTIYF.

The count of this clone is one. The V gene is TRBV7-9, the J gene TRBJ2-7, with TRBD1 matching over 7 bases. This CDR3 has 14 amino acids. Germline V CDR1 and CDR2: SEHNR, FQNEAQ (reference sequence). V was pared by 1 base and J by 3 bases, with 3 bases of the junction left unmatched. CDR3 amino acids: CASSLGSGGYEQYF. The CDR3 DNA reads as TGTGCCAGCAGCTTAGGCTCAGGGGGCTACGAGCAGTACTTC.

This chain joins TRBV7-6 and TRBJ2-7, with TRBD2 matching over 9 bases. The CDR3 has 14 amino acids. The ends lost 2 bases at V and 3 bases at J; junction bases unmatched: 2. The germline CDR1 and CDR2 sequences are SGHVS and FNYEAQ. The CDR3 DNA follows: TGTGCCAGCAGCTTACTAGCGGGGAACTACGAGCAGTACTTC. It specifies CASSLLAGNYEQYF.

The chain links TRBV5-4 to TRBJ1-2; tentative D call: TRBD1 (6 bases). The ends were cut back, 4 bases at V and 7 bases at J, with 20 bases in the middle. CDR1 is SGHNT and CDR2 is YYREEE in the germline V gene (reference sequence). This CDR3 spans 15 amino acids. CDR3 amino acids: CASSRGGEELVGYTF. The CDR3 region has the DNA TGTGCCAGCAGCAGAGGGGGGGAAGAGCTGGTTGGCTACACCTTC.